This T cell receptor beta chain was found in a study of OX40 agonist ivuxolimab in advanced cancers. CDR1 and CDR2 from the germline V gene are MGHRA and YSYEKL. V shed 2 bases and J 3 bases; nucleotides not matched to a gene: 4. The CDR3 spans 16 residues. With autoimmune disease history or systemic immunosuppression, patients were excluded. Assay: immunoSEQ multiplex PCR; the TCRdb copy retains only in-frame clones and omits some. The data hold some 75,000 clones, with 84% observed a single time. The V and J genes are TRBV4-1 and TRBJ2-3; the match to TRBD1 covers 11 bases. The specimen comprised CD4+ or CD8+ T cells sorted from blood, sampled in a trial of the OX40 agonist ivuxolimab. The origin of this receptor is an adult with an advanced solid tumor such as melanoma, head and neck, liver or kidney cancer. As DNA, the CDR3 is TGCGCCAGCAGCCAATGGGGGACAGGGGGAACAGATACGCAGTATTTT. Translated, it gives CASSQWGTGGTDTQYF.